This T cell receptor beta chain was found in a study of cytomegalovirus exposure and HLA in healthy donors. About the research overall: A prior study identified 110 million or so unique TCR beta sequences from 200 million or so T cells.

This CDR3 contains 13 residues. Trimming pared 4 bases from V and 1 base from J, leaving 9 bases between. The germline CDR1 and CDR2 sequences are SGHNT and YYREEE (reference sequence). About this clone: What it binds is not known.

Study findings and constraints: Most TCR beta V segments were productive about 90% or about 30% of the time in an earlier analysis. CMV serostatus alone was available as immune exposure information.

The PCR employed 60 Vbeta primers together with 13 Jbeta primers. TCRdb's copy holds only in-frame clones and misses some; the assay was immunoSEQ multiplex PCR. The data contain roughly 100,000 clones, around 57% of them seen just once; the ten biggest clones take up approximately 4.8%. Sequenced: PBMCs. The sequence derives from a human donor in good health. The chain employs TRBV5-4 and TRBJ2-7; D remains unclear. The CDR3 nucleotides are TGTGCCAGCAGCCTCAGTGAATCCTACGAGCAGTACTTC. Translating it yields CASSLSESYEQYF. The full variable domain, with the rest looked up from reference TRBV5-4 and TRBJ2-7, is ETGVTQSPTHLIKTRGQQVTLRCSSQSGHNTVSWYQQALGQGPQFIFQYYREEENGRGNFPPRFSGLQFPNYSSELNVNALELDDSALYLCASSLSESYEQYFGPGTRLTVT.